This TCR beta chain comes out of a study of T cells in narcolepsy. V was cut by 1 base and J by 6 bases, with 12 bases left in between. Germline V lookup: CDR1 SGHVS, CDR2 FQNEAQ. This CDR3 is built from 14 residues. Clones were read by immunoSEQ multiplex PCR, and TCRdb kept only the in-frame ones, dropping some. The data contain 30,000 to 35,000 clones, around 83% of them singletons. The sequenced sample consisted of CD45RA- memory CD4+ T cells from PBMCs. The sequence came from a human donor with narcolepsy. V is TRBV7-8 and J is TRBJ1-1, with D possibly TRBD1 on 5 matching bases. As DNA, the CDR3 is TGTGCCAGCAGCTTAGGGCAGGGCGGCCCTGAAGCTTTCTTT. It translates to CASSLGQGGPEAFF. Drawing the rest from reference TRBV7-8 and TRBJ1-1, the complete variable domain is GAGVSQSPRYKVAKRGQDVALRCDPISGHVSLFWYQQALGQGPEFLTYFQNEAQLDKSGLPSDRFFAERPEGSVSTLKIQRTQQEDSAVYLCASSLGQGGPEAFFGQGTRLTVV.